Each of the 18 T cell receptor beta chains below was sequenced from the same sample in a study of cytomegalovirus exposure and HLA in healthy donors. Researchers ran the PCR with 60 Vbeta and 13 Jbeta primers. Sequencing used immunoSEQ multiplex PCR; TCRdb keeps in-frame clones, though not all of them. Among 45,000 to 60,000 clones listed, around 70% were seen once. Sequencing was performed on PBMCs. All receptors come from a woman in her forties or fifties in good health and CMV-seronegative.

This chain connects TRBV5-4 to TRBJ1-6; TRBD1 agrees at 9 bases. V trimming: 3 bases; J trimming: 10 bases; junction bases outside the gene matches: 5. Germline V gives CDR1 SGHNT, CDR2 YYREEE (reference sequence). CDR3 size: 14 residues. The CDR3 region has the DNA TGTGCCAGCAGCTGGGACAGGGCTGGATCACCCCTCCACTTT. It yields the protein CASSWDRAGSPLHF. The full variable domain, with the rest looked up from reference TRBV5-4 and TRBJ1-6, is ETGVTQSPTHLIKTRGQQVTLRCSSQSGHNTVSWYQQALGQGPQFIFQYYREEENGRGNFPPRFSGLQFPNYSSELNVNALELDDSALYLCASSWDRAGSPLHFGNGTRLTVT.

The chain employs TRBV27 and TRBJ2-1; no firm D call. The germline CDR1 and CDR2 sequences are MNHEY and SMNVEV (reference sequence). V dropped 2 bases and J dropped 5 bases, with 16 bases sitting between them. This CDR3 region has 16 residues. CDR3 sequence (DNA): TGTGCCAGCAGTTTAACACTGGCGACTTGGCACAATGAGCAGTTCTTC. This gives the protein CASSLTLATWHNEQFF.

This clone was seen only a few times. In DNA form, the CDR3 reads TGTGCCAGCAGCCCTGAGGACAGGGGGTATGATAAGAATGGCTACACCTTC. This codes for CASSPEDRGYDKNGYTF. This chain links TRBV6-8 with TRBJ1-2; 10 nucleotides agree with TRBD1. The CDR3 is 17 residues long. Germline CDR1 MNHGY, CDR2 SAAAGT. The ends lost 6 bases at V and 6 bases at J; junction bases unmatched: 16.

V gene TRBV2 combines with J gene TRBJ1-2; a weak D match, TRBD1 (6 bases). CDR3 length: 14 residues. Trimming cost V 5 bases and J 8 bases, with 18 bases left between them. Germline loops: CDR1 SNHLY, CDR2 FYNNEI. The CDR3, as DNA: TGTGCCAGCAGTAACAGGGTACAAGGGCAAGGCTACACCTTC. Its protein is CASSNRVQGQGYTF.

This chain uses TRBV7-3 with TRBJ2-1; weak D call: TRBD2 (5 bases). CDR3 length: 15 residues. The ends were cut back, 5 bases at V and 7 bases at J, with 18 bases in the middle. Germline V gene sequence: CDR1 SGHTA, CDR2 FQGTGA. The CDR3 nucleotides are TGTGCCAGCAGCCTCTCGGGGAACCTGAGGAATGAGCAGTTCTTC. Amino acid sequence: CASSLSGNLRNEQFF.

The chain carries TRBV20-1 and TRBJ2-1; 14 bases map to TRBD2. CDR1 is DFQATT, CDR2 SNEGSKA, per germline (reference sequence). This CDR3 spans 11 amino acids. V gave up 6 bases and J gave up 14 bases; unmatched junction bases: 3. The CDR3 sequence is CSARTSGGKFF. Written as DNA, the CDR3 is TGCAGTGCAAGGACTAGCGGGGGGAAGTTCTTC.

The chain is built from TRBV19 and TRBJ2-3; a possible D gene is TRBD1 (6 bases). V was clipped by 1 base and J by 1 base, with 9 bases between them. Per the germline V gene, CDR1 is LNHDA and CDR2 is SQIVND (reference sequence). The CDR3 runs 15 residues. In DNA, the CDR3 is TGTGCCAGTAGTATAGGTGGGGGCGGCACAGATACGCAGTATTTT. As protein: CASSIGGGGTDTQYF. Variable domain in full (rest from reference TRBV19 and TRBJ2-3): DGGITQSPKYLFRKEGQNVTLSCEQNLNHDAMYWYRQDPGQGLRLIYYSQIVNDFQKGDIAEGYSVSREKKESFPLTVTSAQKNPTAFYLCASSIGGGGTDTQYFGPGTRLTVL.

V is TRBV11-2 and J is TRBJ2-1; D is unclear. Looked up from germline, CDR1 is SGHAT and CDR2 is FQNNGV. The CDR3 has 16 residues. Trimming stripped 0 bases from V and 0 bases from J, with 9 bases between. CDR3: CASSLEAYSSYNEQFF. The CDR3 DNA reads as TGTGCCAGCAGCTTAGAGGCCTACAGCTCCTACAATGAGCAGTTCTTC.

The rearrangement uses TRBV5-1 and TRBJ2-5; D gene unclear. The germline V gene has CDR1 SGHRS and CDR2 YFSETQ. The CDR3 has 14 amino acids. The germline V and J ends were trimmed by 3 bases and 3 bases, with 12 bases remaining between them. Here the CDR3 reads CASSYGPGEETQYF. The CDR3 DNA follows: TGCGCCAGCAGCTATGGTCCCGGTGAAGAGACCCAGTACTTC.

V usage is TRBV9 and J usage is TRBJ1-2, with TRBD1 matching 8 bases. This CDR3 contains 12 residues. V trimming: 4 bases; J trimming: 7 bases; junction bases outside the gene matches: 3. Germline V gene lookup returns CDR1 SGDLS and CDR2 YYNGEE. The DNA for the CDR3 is TGTGCCAGCAGCTCTCAGGGGGCTGGCTACACCTTC. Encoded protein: CASSSQGAGYTF.

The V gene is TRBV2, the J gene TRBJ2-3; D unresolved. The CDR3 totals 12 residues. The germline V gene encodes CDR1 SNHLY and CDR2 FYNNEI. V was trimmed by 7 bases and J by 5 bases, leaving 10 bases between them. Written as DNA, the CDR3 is TGTGCCAGCATCCGGGTCGTAGATACGCAGTATTTT. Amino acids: CASIRVVDTQYF.

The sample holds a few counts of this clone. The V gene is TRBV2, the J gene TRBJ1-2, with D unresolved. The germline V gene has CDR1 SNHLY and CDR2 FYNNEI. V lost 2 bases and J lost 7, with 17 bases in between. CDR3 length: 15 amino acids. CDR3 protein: CASSEQAVGFVGYTF. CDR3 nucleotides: TGTGCCAGCAGTGAACAGGCAGTGGGCTTTGTTGGCTACACCTTC.

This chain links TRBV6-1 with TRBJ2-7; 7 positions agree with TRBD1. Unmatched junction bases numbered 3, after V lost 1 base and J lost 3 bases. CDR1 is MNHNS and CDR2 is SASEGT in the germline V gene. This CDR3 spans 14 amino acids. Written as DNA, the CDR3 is TGTGCCAGCAGTGAAGTGTGGACAGGCTACGAGCAGTACTTC. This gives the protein CASSEVWTGYEQYF.

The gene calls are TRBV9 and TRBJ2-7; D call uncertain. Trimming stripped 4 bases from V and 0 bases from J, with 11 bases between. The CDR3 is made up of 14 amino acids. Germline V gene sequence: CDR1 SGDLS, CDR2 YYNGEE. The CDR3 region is CASSPRGSSYEQYF. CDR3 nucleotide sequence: TGTGCCAGCAGCCCCCGAGGCAGCTCCTACGAGCAGTACTTC.

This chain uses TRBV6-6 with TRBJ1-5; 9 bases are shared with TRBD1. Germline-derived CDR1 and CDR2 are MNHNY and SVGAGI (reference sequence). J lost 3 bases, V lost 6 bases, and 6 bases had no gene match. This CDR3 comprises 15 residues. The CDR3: CASRDWTGDNQPQHF. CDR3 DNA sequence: TGTGCCAGCAGGGACTGGACAGGGGACAATCAGCCCCAGCATTTT.

CDR3 residues: CASTWGGDRRAGELFF. CDR3 DNA sequence: TGTGCCAGCACGTGGGGAGGGGACAGGAGGGCCGGGGAGCTGTTTTTT. The chain employs TRBV27 and TRBJ2-2, with TRBD1 as a possible D gene (8 bases). The CDR3 spans 16 residues. Germline V gene lookup returns CDR1 MNHEY and CDR2 SMNVEV (reference sequence). V was shortened by 7 bases and J by 6 bases, with 21 bases between the two germline ends.

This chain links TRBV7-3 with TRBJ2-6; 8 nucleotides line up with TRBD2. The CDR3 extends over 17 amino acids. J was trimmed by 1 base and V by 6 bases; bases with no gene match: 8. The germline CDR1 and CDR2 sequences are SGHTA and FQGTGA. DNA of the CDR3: TGTGCCAGCAGTCCCACCGGGGGGGGATCTGGGGCCAACGTCCTGACTTTC. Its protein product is CASSPTGGGSGANVLTF.

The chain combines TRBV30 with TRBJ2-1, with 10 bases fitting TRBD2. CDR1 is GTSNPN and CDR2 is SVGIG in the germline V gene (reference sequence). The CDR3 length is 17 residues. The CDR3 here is CAGAGLAGALSYNEQFF. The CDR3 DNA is TGTGCTGGGGCGGGGCTAGCGGGAGCACTCTCCTACAATGAGCAGTTCTTC.